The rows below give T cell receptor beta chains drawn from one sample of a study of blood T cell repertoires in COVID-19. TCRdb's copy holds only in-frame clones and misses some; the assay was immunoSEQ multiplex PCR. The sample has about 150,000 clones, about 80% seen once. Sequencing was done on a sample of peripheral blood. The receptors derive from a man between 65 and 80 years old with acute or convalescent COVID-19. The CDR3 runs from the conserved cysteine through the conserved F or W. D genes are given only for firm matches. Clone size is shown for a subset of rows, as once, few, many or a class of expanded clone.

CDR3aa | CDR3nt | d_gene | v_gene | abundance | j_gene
CASSGVDRSSLF | TGTGCCAGTAGTGGGGTTGACAGATCGAGTCTCTTT | - | TRBV19 | few | TRBJ1-1
CASSQDAGGGGHSGNTIYF | TGCGCCAGCAGCCAAGATGCAGGGGGTGGGGGCCACTCTGGAAACACCATATATTTT | TRBD1 | TRBV4-1 | - | TRBJ1-3
CASGGGARANTQYF | TGTGCCAGCGGCGGGGGCGCAAGGGCTAATACGCAGTATTTT | - | TRBV11-2 | - | TRBJ2-3
CATSGSPGLAAQETQYF | TGTGCCACCAGCGGATCCCCGGGACTAGCGGCCCAAGAGACCCAGTACTTC | TRBD2 | TRBV15 | - | TRBJ2-5
CAALWGGYGYTF | TGTGCCGCCCTATGGGGGGGGTATGGCTACACCTTC | - | TRBV28 | - | TRBJ1-2
CASSREETSNQPQHF | TGTGCCAGCAGCCGAGAAGAAACTAGCAATCAGCCCCAGCATTTT | - | TRBV2 | - | TRBJ1-5
CAGQKDRGEVGETQYF | TGTGCCGGGCAGAAGGACAGGGGGGAAGTGGGAGAGACCCAGTACTTC | TRBD1 | TRBV2 | - | TRBJ2-5
CATSRDKGLVVYRQFF | TGTGCCACCAGCAGAGATAAGGGACTAGTTGTGTATCGGCAGTTCTTC | TRBD2 | TRBV15 | - | TRBJ2-1
CASSPGLGGYEQYF | TGTGCCAGCTCACCGGGACTAGGAGGCTACGAGCAGTACTTC | TRBD2 | TRBV18 | - | TRBJ2-7
CATSENRGDGELFF | TGTGCCACCAGTGAGAACAGGGGGGACGGGGAGCTGTTTTTT | TRBD1 | TRBV24-1 | - | TRBJ2-2
CASRSGQGSSGYTF | TGTGCCAGTAGATCGGGACAGGGGTCAAGTGGCTACACCTTC | TRBD1 | TRBV19 | - | TRBJ1-2
CASSIGQGTGANVLTF | TGTGCCAGCAGCATCGGACAGGGCACTGGGGCCAACGTCCTGACTTTC | TRBD1 | TRBV11-2 | - | TRBJ2-6
CASSQAGTGGDTEAFF | TGTGCCAGCAGCCAAGCCGGGACAGGGGGGGACACTGAAGCTTTCTTT | TRBD1 | TRBV3-1/TRBV3-2 | - | TRBJ1-1
CASSQDILAGVEQFF | TGCGCCAGCAGCCAAGATATTCTAGCGGGGGTTGAGCAGTTCTTC | TRBD2 | TRBV4-1 | - | TRBJ2-1
CASSLVLGGQEDEQFF | TGCGCCAGCAGCTTGGTTCTAGGGGGCCAGGAGGATGAGCAGTTCTTC | TRBD1 | TRBV5-1 | few | TRBJ2-1
CASSQDEPSGREQFF | TGTGCCAGCAGCCAAGATGAACCTAGCGGCCGGGAGCAGTTCTTC | TRBD2 | TRBV3-1/TRBV3-2 | - | TRBJ2-1
CASNRDRGETQYF | TGTGCCAGCAACCGGGACAGGGGGGAGACCCAGTACTTC | TRBD1 | TRBV19 | once | TRBJ2-5
CASSPRLETGTTDTQYF | TGTGCCAGCAGCCCTCGACTAGAGACAGGGACCACAGATACGCAGTATTTT | - | TRBV21-1 | - | TRBJ2-3
CASGLIPGTGTNTEAFF | TGTGCTAGTGGTTTGATACCCGGGACAGGGACGAACACTGAAGCTTTCTTT | TRBD1 | TRBV12-5 | - | TRBJ1-1
CAGGQLNQPQHF | TGTGCCGGGGGACAGCTGAATCAGCCCCAGCATTTT | TRBD1 | TRBV19 | - | TRBJ1-5
CASSLTGLGYNEQFF | TGTGCCAGCAGTTTGACAGGGTTAGGATACAATGAGCAGTTCTTC | TRBD1 | TRBV6-5 | - | TRBJ2-1
CASSPTGQTDTQYF | TGTGCCAGCTCACCAACCGGACAGACAGATACGCAGTATTTT | - | TRBV18 | - | TRBJ2-3
CASSPTSRQGTGELFF | TGTGCCAGCTCCCCAACGAGTCGGCAGGGGACCGGGGAGCTGTTTTTT | - | TRBV18 | - | TRBJ2-2
CASSHARQGGTEAFF | TGTGCCAGCAGCCACGCCCGACAGGGGGGGACTGAAGCTTTCTTT | TRBD1 | TRBV3-1/TRBV3-2 | few | TRBJ1-1
CASSSRTSPQDTQYF | TGCGCCAGCAGCTCGCGGACTAGTCCCCAAGATACGCAGTATTTT | TRBD2 | TRBV5-1 | many | TRBJ2-3
CASSSAGGRASDTQYF | TGTGCCAGCAGCTCCGCCGGCGGGAGGGCCTCAGATACGCAGTATTTT | TRBD2 | TRBV7-9 | few | TRBJ2-3
CAAGTEPLFGYYEQYF | TGTGCCGCGGGAACAGAACCATTGTTCGGGTACTACGAGCAGTACTTC | - | TRBV6-4 | - | TRBJ2-7
CASSGSPGQASGF | TGTGCCAGCAGCGGAAGTCCGGGACAGGCAAGTGGGTTT | TRBD1 | TRBV5-5 | - | TRBJ1-4
CASSPGRDEQFF | TGTGCCAGCAGTCCCGGGAGGGATGAGCAGTTCTTC | TRBD2 | TRBV12-3/TRBV12-4 | - | TRBJ2-1
CASTRPGFEVTEAFF | TGTGCCAGCACCCGGCCCGGGTTTGAAGTCACTGAAGCTTTCTTT | - | TRBV5-5 | - | TRBJ1-1
CAWSVRWGGGQVPDTQYF | TGTGCCTGGAGTGTACGGTGGGGTGGGGGACAGGTTCCAGATACGCAGTATTTT | TRBD1 | TRBV30 | - | TRBJ2-3
CASSSEFSEAFF | TGTGCCAGCAGCTCCGAGTTCTCTGAAGCTTTCTTT | - | TRBV27 | - | TRBJ1-1
CASSEGQGTDTQYF | TGTGCCAGCAGTGAGGGACAGGGGACAGATACGCAGTATTTT | TRBD1 | TRBV6-1 | - | TRBJ2-3
CASSPTGNQPQHF | TGTGCCAGCAGTCCGACAGGGAATCAGCCCCAGCATTTT | TRBD1 | TRBV2 | - | TRBJ1-5
CASSTQVGHSSYNSPLHF | TGTGCCAGCAGCACGCAGGTCGGACACAGCTCCTATAATTCACCCCTCCACTTT | - | TRBV13 | - | TRBJ1-6
CASSFSLTANYGYTF | TGTGCCAGCAGTTTCTCCCTTACAGCTAACTATGGCTACACCTTC | - | TRBV5-4 | - | TRBJ1-2
CASSLEVGTASPEQYF | TGTGCCAGCAGCTTAGAGGTCGGGACAGCTTCCCCCGAGCAGTACTTC | TRBD1 | TRBV7-6 | - | TRBJ2-7
CSASGGPVYNEQFF | TGCAGTGCTAGTGGTGGGCCGGTTTACAATGAGCAGTTCTTC | - | TRBV20-1 | once | TRBJ2-1
CASSLLGQGGQPQHF | TGTGCCAGCAGTTTATTAGGTCAGGGGGGTCAGCCCCAGCATTTT | TRBD1 | TRBV28 | - | TRBJ1-5
CASSQGQGGYGYTF | TGTGCCAGCAGCCAAGGACAGGGGGGATATGGCTACACCTTC | TRBD1 | TRBV3-1/TRBV3-2 | few | TRBJ1-2
CAWSGDRGIAFF | TGTGCCTGGAGTGGGGACAGGGGAATAGCTTTCTTT | TRBD1 | TRBV30 | - | TRBJ1-1
CASSLGLAVGGDTQYF | TGCGCCAGCAGCTTGGGACTAGCGGTGGGGGGAGATACGCAGTATTTT | TRBD2 | TRBV5-1 | - | TRBJ2-3
CASSLRGASQNIQYF | TGTGCCAGCAGCTTACGCGGGGCTAGCCAAAACATTCAGTACTTC | - | TRBV11-2 | - | TRBJ2-4